One and the same sample provided the 10 T cell receptor beta chains below, sequenced in a study of control samples from healthy donors and cancer patients. Clones were read by immunoSEQ multiplex PCR, and TCRdb kept only the in-frame ones, dropping some. This sample's table reports roughly 200,000 clones. Sample: blood. The receptors derive from a woman in her twenties or thirties in good health.

This sequence joins TRBV5-1 and TRBJ2-7, with TRBD2 matching 13 bases. This CDR3 has 15 amino acids. The germline V gene has CDR1 SGHRS and CDR2 YFSETQ. Trimming removed 3 bases from V and 2 bases from J; junction bases left unmatched: 2. DNA of the CDR3: TGCGCCAGCAGCTGGACTAGCGGGGGCCCCTACGAGCAGTACTTC. Translation gives CASSWTSGGPYEQYF.

This chain links TRBV6-4 with TRBJ2-3; D tentatively fits TRBD1 or TRBD2 (5 bases each). Trimming left V 2 bases short and J 0 bases short, with 9 bases between. Germline CDR1 MRHNA, CDR2 SNTAGT. CDR3 length: 15 amino acids. Here the CDR3 DNA reads TGTGCCAGCAGTGACCGGGGCTTCAGCACAGATACGCAGTATTTT. The encoded protein is CASSDRGFSTDTQYF.

About this clone: Other DNA sequences from this sample encode an identical CDR3 as well. This chain uses TRBV4-3 with TRBJ2-4; unclear D gene. V was trimmed by 0 bases and J by 1 base, leaving 7 bases between them. CDR3 length: 15 amino acids. Germline lookup yields CDR1 LGHNA and CDR2 YSLEER. The CDR3 reads CASSQEVRAKNIQYF. CDR3 DNA sequence: TGCGCCAGCAGCCAAGAAGTGAGGGCCAAAAACATTCAGTACTTC.

This rearrangement joins TRBV5-6 to TRBJ1-2; D is possibly TRBD1 (5 bases). The CDR3 is 15 amino acids. V was clipped by 0 bases and J by 5 bases, with 14 bases between them. Germline V gene sequence: CDR1 SGHDT, CDR2 YYEEEE. The CDR3 loop reads CASSLDPGTHYGYTF. CDR3 sequence (DNA): TGTGCCAGCAGCTTGGATCCCGGGACTCATTATGGCTACACCTTC. Looking up the rest from reference TRBV5-6 and TRBJ1-2 gives the full variable domain: DAGVTQSPTHLIKTRGQQVTLRCSPKSGHDTVSWYQQALGQGPQFIFQYYEEEERQRGNFPDRFSGHQFPNYSSELNVNALLLGDSALYLCASSLDPGTHYGYTFGSGTRLTVV.

The CDR3 DNA is TGTGCCAGCAGCTTCAAGTTCAACGAGCAGTACTTC. Its protein is CASSFKFNEQYF. V usage is TRBV7-9 and J usage is TRBJ2-7; D uncertain. Per germline, CDR1 SEHNR and CDR2 FQNEAQ (reference sequence). This CDR3 contains 12 residues. V lost 3 bases and J lost 5, with 8 bases in between.

This chain connects TRBV29-1 to TRBJ2-7, with D perhaps matching TRBD2 (6 bases). The length of the CDR3 is 14 residues. V lost 7 bases, J lost 2 bases, and 18 bases lay in between. Germline V CDR1 and CDR2: SQVTM, ANQGSEA. CDR3 coding DNA: TGCAGCGCCGTGAGTGTACTAGCCACCTACGAGCAGTACTTC. It is translated as CSAVSVLATYEQYF.

The gene calls are TRBV6-5 and TRBJ2-7; perhaps TRBD2 as D (6 bases). CDR3 length: 11 amino acids. V lost 8 bases to trimming and J lost 7 bases, with 12 bases between them. CDR1 MNHEY and CDR2 SVGAGI come from the germline V gene. CDR3 DNA: TGTGCCAGCGCGGGGCCGGGTGAGCAGTACTTC. This sequence encodes CASAGPGEQYF.

For the CDR3, the DNA is TGCGCCAGCAGCCCACGACCGGGGGGAGGGGGCTTTGGGGAAAAACTGTTTTTT. Translated, it gives CASSPRPGGGGFGEKLFF. This chain links TRBV4-1 with TRBJ1-4, with 7 positions matching TRBD1. This CDR3 is 18 amino acids long. CDR1 MGHRA and CDR2 YSYEKL come from the germline V gene. With V trimmed by 4 bases and J by 8 bases, 19 bases remained unmatched.

The chain recombines TRBV3-1 (or the pseudogene TRBV3-2) with TRBJ1-5; weak D call: TRBD1 (6 bases). The germline V gene has CDR1 LGHDT and CDR2 YNNKEL (reference sequence). The V gene lost 4 bases and the J gene lost 7 bases, with 17 bases spanning the gap. The CDR3 runs 15 residues. Written as DNA, the CDR3 is TGTGCCAGCAGCCCCATAGGGAGGGGGAGGCAGCCCCAGCATTTT. Protein sequence: CASSPIGRGRQPQHF.

The chain combines TRBV9 with TRBJ1-6; TRBD1 aligns across 8 bases. Germline lookup yields CDR1 SGDLS and CDR2 YYNGEE. V dropped 4 bases and J dropped 6; count of bases not matched to a gene: 6. The CDR3 length is 15 residues. CDR3 bases: TGTGCCAGCAGCACCCAGACAGGGGCTAATTCACCCCTCCACTTT. Its translation is CASSTQTGANSPLHF. The full variable domain, its missing parts supplied by reference TRBV9 and TRBJ1-6, is DSGVTQTPKHLITATGQRVTLRCSPRSGDLSVYWYQQSLDQGLQFLIQYYNGEERAKGNILERFSAQQFPDLHSELNLSSLELGDSALYFCASSTQTGANSPLHFGNGTRLTVT.